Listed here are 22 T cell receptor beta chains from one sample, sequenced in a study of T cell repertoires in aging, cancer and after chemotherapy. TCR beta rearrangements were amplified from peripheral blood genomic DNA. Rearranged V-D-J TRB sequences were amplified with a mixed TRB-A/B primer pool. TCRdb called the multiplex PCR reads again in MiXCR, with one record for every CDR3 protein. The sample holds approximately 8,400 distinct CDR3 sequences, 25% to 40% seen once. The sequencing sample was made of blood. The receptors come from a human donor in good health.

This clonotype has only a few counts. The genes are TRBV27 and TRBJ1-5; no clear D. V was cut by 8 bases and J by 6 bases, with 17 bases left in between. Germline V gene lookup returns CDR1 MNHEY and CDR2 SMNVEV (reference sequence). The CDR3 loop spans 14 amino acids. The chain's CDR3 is CASRPVFAGQPQHF. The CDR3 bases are TGTGCCAGCCGCCCAGTTTTCGCAGGTCAGCCCCAGCATTTT.

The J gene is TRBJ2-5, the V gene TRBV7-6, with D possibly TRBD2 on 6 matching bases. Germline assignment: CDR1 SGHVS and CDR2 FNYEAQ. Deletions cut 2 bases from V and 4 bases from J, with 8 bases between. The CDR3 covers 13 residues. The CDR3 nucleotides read TGTGCCAGCAGCTTACGGGGGTTAGAGACCCAGTACTTC. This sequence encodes CASSLRGLETQYF.

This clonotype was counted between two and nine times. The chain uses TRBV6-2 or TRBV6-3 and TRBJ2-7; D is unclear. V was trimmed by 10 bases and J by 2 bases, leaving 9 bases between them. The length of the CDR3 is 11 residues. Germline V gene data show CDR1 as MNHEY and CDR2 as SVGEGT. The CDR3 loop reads CATSVAYEQYF. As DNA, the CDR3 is TGTGCCACCAGCGTTGCCTACGAGCAGTACTTC.

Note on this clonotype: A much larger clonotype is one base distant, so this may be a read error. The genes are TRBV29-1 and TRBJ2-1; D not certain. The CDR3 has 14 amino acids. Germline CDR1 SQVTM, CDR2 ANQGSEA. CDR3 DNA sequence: TGCAGCGGCTCACAGCTATTAACCTACAATAAGCAGTTCTTC. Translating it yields CSGSQLLTYNKQFF.

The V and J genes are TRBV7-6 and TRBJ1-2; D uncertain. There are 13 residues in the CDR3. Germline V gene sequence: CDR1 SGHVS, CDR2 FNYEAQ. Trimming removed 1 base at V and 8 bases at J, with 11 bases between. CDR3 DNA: TGTGCCAGCAGCTTAGACGTAGGCTGGGGCTACACCTTC. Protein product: CASSLDVGWGYTF.

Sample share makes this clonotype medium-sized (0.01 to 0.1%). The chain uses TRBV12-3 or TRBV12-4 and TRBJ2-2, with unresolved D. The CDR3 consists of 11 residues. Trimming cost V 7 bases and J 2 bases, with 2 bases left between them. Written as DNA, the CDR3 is TGTGCCAGCACTAACACCGGGGAGCTGTTTTTT. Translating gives CASTNTGELFF.

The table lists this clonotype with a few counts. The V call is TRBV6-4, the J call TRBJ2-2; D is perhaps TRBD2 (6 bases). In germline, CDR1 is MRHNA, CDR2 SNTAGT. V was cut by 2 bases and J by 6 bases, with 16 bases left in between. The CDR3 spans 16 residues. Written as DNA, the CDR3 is TGTGCCAGCAGTGACGTTGCGGGGAAAAAGTCCGGGGAGCTGTTTTTT. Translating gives CASSDVAGKKSGELFF.

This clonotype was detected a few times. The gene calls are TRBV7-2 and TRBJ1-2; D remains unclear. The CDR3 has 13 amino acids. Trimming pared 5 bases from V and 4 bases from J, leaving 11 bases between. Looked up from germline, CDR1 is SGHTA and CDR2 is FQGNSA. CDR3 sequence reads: CASSQKAPYGYTF. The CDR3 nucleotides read TGTGCCAGCAGCCAAAAGGCCCCCTATGGCTACACCTTC.

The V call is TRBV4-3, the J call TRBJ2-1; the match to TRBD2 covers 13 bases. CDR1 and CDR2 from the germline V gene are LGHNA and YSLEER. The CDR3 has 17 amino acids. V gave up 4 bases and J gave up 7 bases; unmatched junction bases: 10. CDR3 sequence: CASSPRLAGGHGNEQFF. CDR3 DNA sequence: TGCGCCAGCAGCCCCCGACTAGCGGGGGGCCACGGGAATGAGCAGTTCTTC.

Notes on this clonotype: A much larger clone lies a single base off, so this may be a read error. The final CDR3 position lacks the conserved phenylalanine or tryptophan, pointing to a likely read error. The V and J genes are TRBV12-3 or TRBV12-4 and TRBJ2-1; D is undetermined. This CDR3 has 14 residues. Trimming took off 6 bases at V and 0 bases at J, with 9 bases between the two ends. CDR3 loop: CASSYDSSYNEQFY. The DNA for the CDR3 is TGTGCCAGCAGCTACGATAGCTCCTACAATGAGCAGTTCTAC.

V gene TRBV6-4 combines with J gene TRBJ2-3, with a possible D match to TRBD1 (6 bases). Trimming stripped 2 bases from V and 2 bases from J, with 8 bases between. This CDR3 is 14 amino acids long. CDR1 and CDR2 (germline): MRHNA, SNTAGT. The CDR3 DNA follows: TGTGCCAGCAGTGACGGGGGCCACACAGATACGCAGTATTTT. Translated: CASSDGGHTDTQYF.

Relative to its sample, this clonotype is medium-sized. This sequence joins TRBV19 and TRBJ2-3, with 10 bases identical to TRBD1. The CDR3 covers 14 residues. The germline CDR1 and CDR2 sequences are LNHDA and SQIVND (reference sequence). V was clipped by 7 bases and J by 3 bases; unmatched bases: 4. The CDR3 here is CASIAGQGTDTQYF. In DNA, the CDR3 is TGTGCCAGTATAGCGGGACAGGGGACAGATACGCAGTATTTT.

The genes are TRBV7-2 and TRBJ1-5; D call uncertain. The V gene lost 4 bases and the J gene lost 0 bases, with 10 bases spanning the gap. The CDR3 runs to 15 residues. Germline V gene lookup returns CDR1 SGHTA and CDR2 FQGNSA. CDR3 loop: CASSSDFYSNQPQHF. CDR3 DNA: TGTGCCAGCAGCTCGGACTTCTATAGCAATCAGCCCCAGCATTTT. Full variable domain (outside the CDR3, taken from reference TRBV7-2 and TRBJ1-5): GAGVSQSPSNKVTEKGKDVELRCDPISGHTALYWYRQSLGQGLEFLIYFQGNSAPDKSGLPSDRFSAERTGGSVSTLTIQRTQQEDSAVYLCASSSDFYSNQPQHFGDGTRLSIL.

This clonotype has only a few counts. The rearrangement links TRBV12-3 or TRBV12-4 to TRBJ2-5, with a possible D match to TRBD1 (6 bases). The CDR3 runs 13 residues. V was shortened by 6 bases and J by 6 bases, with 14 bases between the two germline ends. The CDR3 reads CASSPSQGKTQYF. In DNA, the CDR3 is TGTGCCAGCAGCCCCTCCCAGGGGAAGACCCAGTACTTC.

The DNA for the CDR3 is TGTGCCAGCAGTGACTGGACCACCGGGGAGCTGTTTTTT. Amino acids: CASSDWTTGELFF. The rearrangement uses TRBV6-4 and TRBJ2-2; unclear D gene. Trimming cost V 1 base and J 4 bases, with 4 bases left between them. Germline V gives CDR1 MRHNA, CDR2 SNTAGT. This CDR3 has 13 amino acids.

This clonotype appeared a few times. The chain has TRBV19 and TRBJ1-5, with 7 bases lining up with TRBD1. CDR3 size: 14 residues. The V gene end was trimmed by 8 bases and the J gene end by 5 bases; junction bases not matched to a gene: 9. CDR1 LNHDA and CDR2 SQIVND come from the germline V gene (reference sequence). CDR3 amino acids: CASLQGGKDQPQHF. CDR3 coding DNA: TGTGCCAGTCTCCAGGGGGGTAAGGATCAGCCCCAGCATTTT.

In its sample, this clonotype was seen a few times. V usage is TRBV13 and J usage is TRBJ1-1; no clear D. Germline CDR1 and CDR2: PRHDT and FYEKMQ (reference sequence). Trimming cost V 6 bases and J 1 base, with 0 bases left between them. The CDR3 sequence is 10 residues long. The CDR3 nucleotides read TGTGCCAGCAGGAACACTGAAGCTTTCTTT. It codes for CASRNTEAFF.

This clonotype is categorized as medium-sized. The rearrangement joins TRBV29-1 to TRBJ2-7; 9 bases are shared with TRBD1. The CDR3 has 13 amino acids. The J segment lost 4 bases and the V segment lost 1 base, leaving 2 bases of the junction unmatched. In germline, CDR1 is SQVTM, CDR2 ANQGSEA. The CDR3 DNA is TGCAGCGTTGAAGGGGACAGGGCGTACGAGCAGTACTTC. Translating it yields CSVEGDRAYEQYF.

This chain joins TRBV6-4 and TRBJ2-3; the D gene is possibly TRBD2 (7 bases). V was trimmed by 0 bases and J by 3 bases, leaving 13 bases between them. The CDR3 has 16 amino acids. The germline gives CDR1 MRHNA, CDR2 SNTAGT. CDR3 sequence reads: CASSDSGGRGTDTQYF. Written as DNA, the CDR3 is TGTGCCAGCAGTGACTCGGGGGGGCGGGGAACAGATACGCAGTATTTT.

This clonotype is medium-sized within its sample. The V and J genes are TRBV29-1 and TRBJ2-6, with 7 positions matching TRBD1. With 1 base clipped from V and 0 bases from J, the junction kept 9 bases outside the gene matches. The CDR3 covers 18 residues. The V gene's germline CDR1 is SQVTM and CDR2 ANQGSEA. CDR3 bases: TGCAGCGTTGAAGGGGACAGCAGTTTAAGCTCTGGGGCCAACGTCCTGACTTTC. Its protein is CSVEGDSSLSSGANVLTF. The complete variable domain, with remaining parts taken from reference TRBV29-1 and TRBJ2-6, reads SAVISQKPSRDICQRGTSLTIQCQVDSQVTMMFWYRQQPGQSLTLIATANQGSEATYESGFVIDKFPISRPNLTFSTLTVSNMSPEDSSIYLCSVEGDSSLSSGANVLTFGAGSRLTVL.

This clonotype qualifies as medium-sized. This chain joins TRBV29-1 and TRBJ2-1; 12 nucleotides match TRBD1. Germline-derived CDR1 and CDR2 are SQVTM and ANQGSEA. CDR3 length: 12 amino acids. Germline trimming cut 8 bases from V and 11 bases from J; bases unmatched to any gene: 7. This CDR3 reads CSTTGTGGQQFF. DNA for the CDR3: TGCAGCACCACCGGGACAGGGGGCCAGCAGTTCTTC.

CDR3 protein: CASSSGQVEQYF. The CDR3 DNA sequence: TGTGCCAGCAGCTCAGGACAGGTCGAGCAGTACTTC. The genes are TRBV12-3 or TRBV12-4 and TRBJ2-7, with TRBD1 identical over 7 bases. There are 12 residues in the CDR3. The ends lost 6 bases at V and 6 bases at J; junction bases unmatched: 5.